One and the same sample provided the 22 T cell receptor beta chains below, sequenced in a study of blood T cell repertoires in COVID-19. The method was immunoSEQ multiplex PCR; TCRdb's version includes in-frame clones alone and lacks a portion of them. The sample shows under 200,000 clones, roughly 84% of them seen only once. Source material: peripheral blood. Receptor source: a man aged 50 to 60 with active or convalescent COVID-19.

The rearrangement joins TRBV5-1 to TRBJ2-2; TRBD1 aligns across 10 bases. The CDR3 runs to 17 residues. The V gene end was trimmed by 0 bases and the J gene end by 4 bases; junction bases not matched to a gene: 6. The germline CDR1 and CDR2 sequences are SGHRS and YFSETQ. The CDR3 nucleotides are TGCGCCAGCAGCTTGGCCCGGGACAGGGGTGGCACCGGGGAGCTGTTTTTT. It encodes CASSLARDRGGTGELFF.

The chain recombines TRBV21-1 with TRBJ1-2; no check of the table's D call, TRBD1, against the DNA was made. TRBV21-1 constitutes a pseudogene. The CDR3 extends over 17 amino acids. This chain's CDR3 is CASSKAGQGPSIYGYTF. The CDR3 DNA reads as TGTGCCAGCAGCAAAGCGGGACAGGGGCCGTCTATTTATGGCTACACCTTC.

This clone was detected a few times. The chain uses TRBV9 and TRBJ2-1, with 10 nucleotides matching TRBD1. Germline lookup yields CDR1 SGDLS and CDR2 YYNGEE. This CDR3 region has 14 residues. V shed 3 bases, J shed 7 bases, and the junction held 4 bases outside the gene matches. For the CDR3, the DNA is TGTGCCAGCAGCGCTAGGACAGGGGGGAATGAGCAGTTCTTC. Protein: CASSARTGGNEQFF.

Details on this clone: The sample has other DNA sequences that encode this CDR3 too. The gene calls are TRBV4-3 and TRBJ1-3; TRBD1 is a possible D gene (5 bases). CDR3 length equals 15 residues. Per germline, CDR1 LGHNA and CDR2 YSLEER. With 0 bases removed from V and 2 bases from J, the gap between germline ends came to 8 bases. The CDR3, as DNA: TGCGCCAGCAGCCAAGATGTGGGGCCTGGAAACACCATATATTTT. Its protein is CASSQDVGPGNTIYF.

V and J are TRBV6-6 and TRBJ1-2; D might be TRBD1 (5 bases). V lost 2 bases and J 4 bases, leaving 11 bases between the germline ends. There are 14 residues in the CDR3. Per the germline V gene, CDR1 is MNHNY and CDR2 is SVGAGI (reference sequence). CDR3 nucleotides: TGTGCCAGCAGTTACCCAGGGTCGGGCTATGGCTACACCTTC. The encoded protein is CASSYPGSGYGYTF.

The chain has TRBV29-1 and TRBJ2-1; D ambiguous. Trimming removed 5 bases from V and 2 bases from J, with 13 bases in between. Germline V gene lookup returns CDR1 SQVTM and CDR2 ANQGSEA. This CDR3 comprises 14 residues. The CDR3 region is CSVYGHMAYNEQFF. CDR3 DNA sequence: TGCAGCGTTTATGGGCACATGGCCTACAATGAGCAGTTCTTC.

V is TRBV19 and J is TRBJ2-3, with TRBD1 identical over 7 bases. The CDR3 consists of 14 residues. After removal of 5 bases from V and 1 base from J, the junction contained 3 bases not matched to a gene. CDR1 and CDR2 (germline): LNHDA, SQIVND (reference sequence). The chain's CDR3 is CASSVGQRTDTQYF. The CDR3 bases are TGTGCCAGTAGTGTGGGACAGCGCACAGATACGCAGTATTTT.

This chain links TRBV5-1 with TRBJ2-7; the D gene is possibly TRBD2 (6 bases). Germline V CDR1 and CDR2: SGHRS, YFSETQ. The V gene lost 4 bases and the J gene lost 7 bases, with 21 bases spanning the gap. The CDR3 runs 15 residues. The chain's CDR3 is CASSLGSTADREQYF. CDR3 DNA sequence: TGCGCCAGCAGCCTCGGGAGCACGGCGGATCGGGAGCAGTACTTC.

The J gene is TRBJ2-7, the V gene TRBV5-1, with TRBD1 as a possible D gene (6 bases). Deletions cut 1 base from V and 4 bases from J, with 18 bases between. CDR1 and CDR2 (germline): SGHRS, YFSETQ. This CDR3 comprises 16 residues. CDR3 nucleotide sequence: TGCGCCAGCAGCTTGTCAGGGGTTCTCGTATCTTACGAGCAGTACTTC. It yields the protein CASSLSGVLVSYEQYF.

In this sample, this clone turned up once. The chain carries TRBV2 and TRBJ2-2, with D perhaps TRBD2 (6 bases). V was cut by 7 bases and J by 6 bases, with 21 bases left in between. This CDR3 is built from 16 residues. Germline V gene lookup returns CDR1 SNHLY and CDR2 FYNNEI. CDR3 amino acids: CASTLWGWRGPGELFF. The CDR3 nucleotides read TGTGCCAGCACCTTATGGGGGTGGCGGGGTCCCGGGGAGCTGTTTTTT.

The chain carries TRBV10-3 and TRBJ2-5; TRBD2 matches 14 bases. The junction had 7 bases not matched to a gene; V was cut back by 5 bases and J by 5 bases. Germline CDR1 ENHRY, CDR2 SYGVKD. This CDR3 is built from 16 residues. This CDR3 reads CAISPGLAGGSETQYF. CDR3 coding DNA: TGTGCCATCAGTCCAGGACTAGCGGGAGGTTCTGAGACCCAGTACTTC.

J is TRBJ2-5 and V is TRBV3-1 (or the pseudogene TRBV3-2); 8 bases map to TRBD2. The junction had 5 bases not matched to a gene; V was cut back by 0 bases and J by 5 bases. The CDR3 is 15 residues long. CDR1 and CDR2 (germline): LGHDT, YNNKEL (reference sequence). CDR3 sequence (DNA): TGTGCCAGCAGCCAAGATCCAGCGGGAGATGAGACCCAGTACTTC. Protein sequence: CASSQDPAGDETQYF.

This clone was observed a single time. The chain carries TRBV6-5 and TRBJ2-2, with 7 positions matching TRBD1. Germline trimming cut 5 bases from V and 3 bases from J; bases unmatched to any gene: 3. The CDR3 runs to 14 residues. Germline lookup yields CDR1 MNHEY and CDR2 SVGAGI. The CDR3 nucleotides are TGTGCCAGCAGTCCTACAGGGGACACCGGGGAGCTGTTTTTT. Protein product: CASSPTGDTGELFF.

The chain employs TRBV3-1 (or the pseudogene TRBV3-2) and TRBJ1-4; D is perhaps TRBD1 (5 bases). With 1 base removed from V and 2 bases from J, the gap between germline ends came to 11 bases. CDR1 is LGHDT, CDR2 YNNKEL, per germline (reference sequence). The CDR3 totals 16 residues. CDR3 in amino acids: CASSQVGGGTNEKLFF. CDR3 in DNA: TGTGCCAGCAGCCAAGTGGGCGGGGGGACTAATGAAAAACTGTTTTTT.

This rearrangement joins TRBV9 to TRBJ2-4; D perhaps matches TRBD1 (6 bases). This CDR3 has 13 residues. From germline, CDR1 is SGDLS and CDR2 YYNGEE. Trimming shortened V by 3 bases and J by 9 bases, and 13 bases separated the two germline ends. CDR3 sequence reads: CASSDGQNIIQYF. In DNA, the CDR3 is TGTGCCAGCAGCGATGGACAGAATATCATTCAGTACTTC.

V is TRBV27 and J is TRBJ2-7, with TRBD1 identical over 9 bases. The junction had 12 bases not matched to a gene; V was cut back by 3 bases and J by 6 bases. This CDR3 is built from 16 residues. Germline V gene data show CDR1 as MNHEY and CDR2 as SMNVEV (reference sequence). The CDR3 bases are TGTGCCAGCAGTTTTTACGCCGGGACAGGGAGCGGCGAGCAGTACTTC. Protein: CASSFYAGTGSGEQYF.

The chain joins TRBV5-6 to TRBJ1-5; 7 nucleotides agree with TRBD1. Germline V gives CDR1 SGHDT, CDR2 YYEEEE. The CDR3 totals 16 residues. V trimming: 4 bases; J trimming: 2 bases; junction bases outside the gene matches: 9. CDR3 DNA: TGTGCCAGCAGCCCAGGACAGGCGAGGGGCAATCAGCCCCAGCATTTT. This sequence encodes CASSPGQARGNQPQHF.

The CDR3: CSVTGTGGSEAFF. The CDR3 coding sequence is TGCAGCGTCACCGGGACAGGGGGTTCTGAAGCTTTCTTT. The genes are TRBV29-1 and TRBJ1-1, with 11 positions matching TRBD1. This CDR3 has 13 amino acids. V dropped 6 bases and J dropped 6; count of bases not matched to a gene: 6. In germline, CDR1 is SQVTM, CDR2 ANQGSEA.

The gene calls are TRBV19 and TRBJ1-6, with 8 bases lining up with TRBD1. The ends lost 7 bases at V and 8 bases at J; junction bases unmatched: 13. The germline V gene encodes CDR1 LNHDA and CDR2 SQIVND (reference sequence). The CDR3 sequence is 16 residues long. The CDR3: CASTKWQGARDSPLHF. CDR3 DNA sequence: TGTGCCAGTACTAAGTGGCAGGGGGCTCGGGATTCACCCCTCCACTTT.

The V gene is TRBV4-1, the J gene TRBJ2-5, with 11 nucleotides matching TRBD2. Per the germline V gene, CDR1 is MGHRA and CDR2 is YSYEKL. The CDR3 is 16 amino acids. V trimming: 0 bases; J trimming: 6 bases; junction bases outside the gene matches: 6. For the CDR3, the DNA is TGCGCCAGCAGCCAAGATTGGCCTAGCGGGAGGAAGACCCAGTACTTC. It encodes CASSQDWPSGRKTQYF.

The rearrangement joins TRBV28 to TRBJ2-1; maybe TRBD1 (6 bases). CDR1 and CDR2 (germline): MDHEN, SYDVKM. V shed 5 bases and J shed 10 bases, with 15 bases lying between them. The CDR3 covers 13 residues. The CDR3 is CASSPGQQSEQFF. The CDR3 nucleotides are TGTGCCAGCAGTCCGGGACAACAAAGCGAGCAGTTCTTC.

The J gene is TRBJ1-2, the V gene TRBV7-9; TRBD1 aligns across 10 bases. The V gene's germline CDR1 is SEHNR and CDR2 FQNEAQ (reference sequence). The V gene end was trimmed by 4 bases and the J gene end by 4 bases; junction bases not matched to a gene: 6. CDR3 length equals 15 residues. CDR3 region: CASSSTGGDAYGYTF. The CDR3 nucleotides read TGTGCCAGCAGCTCGACAGGGGGCGACGCCTATGGCTACACCTTC.